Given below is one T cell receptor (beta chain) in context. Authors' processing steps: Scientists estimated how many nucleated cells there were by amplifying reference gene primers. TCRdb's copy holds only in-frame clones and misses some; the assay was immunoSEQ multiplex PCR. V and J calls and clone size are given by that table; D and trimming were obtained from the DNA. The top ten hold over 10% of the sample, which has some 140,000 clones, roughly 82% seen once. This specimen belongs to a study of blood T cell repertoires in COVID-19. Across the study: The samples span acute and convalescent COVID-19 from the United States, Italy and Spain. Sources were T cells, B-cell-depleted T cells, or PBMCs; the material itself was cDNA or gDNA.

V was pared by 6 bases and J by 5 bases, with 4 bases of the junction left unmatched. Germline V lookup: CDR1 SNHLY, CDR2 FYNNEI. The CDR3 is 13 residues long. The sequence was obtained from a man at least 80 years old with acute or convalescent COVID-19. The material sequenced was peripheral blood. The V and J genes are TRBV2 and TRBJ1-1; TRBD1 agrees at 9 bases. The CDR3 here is CASRRDRVTEAFF. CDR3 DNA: TGTGCCAGCAGAAGGGACAGGGTGACTGAAGCTTTCTTT. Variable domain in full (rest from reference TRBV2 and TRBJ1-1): EPEVTQTPSHQVTQMGQEVILRCVPISNHLYFYWYRQILGQKVEFLVSFYNNEISEKSEIFDDQFSVERPDGSNFTLKIRSTKLEDSAMYFCASRRDRVTEAFFGQGTRLTVV.